The source of this T cell receptor beta chain is a study of blood T cell repertoires in COVID-19. Study-wide context: COVID-19 samples, acute and convalescent, were from the United States, Italy and Spain. Sample material is recorded as cDNA or gDNA derived from T cells, B-cell-depleted T cells, or PBMCs.

Trimming took 4 bases from V and 7 from J; bases not matched to a gene: 13. In germline, CDR1 is LGHDT, CDR2 YNNKEL (reference sequence). The CDR3 length is 18 residues. Authors' data handling: The authors estimated nucleated cell counts from reference gene primer amplification. Measured with immunoSEQ multiplex PCR; TCRdb has only the in-frame clones, and not every one. D and trimming were read from the DNA, whereas the V and J calls and clone size are those reported in that table. This table has under 200,000 clones, around four fifths appearing once. This clone has a single count. What was sequenced was peripheral blood. This chain connects TRBV3-1 (or the pseudogene TRBV3-2) to TRBJ2-2; TRBD1 aligns across 12 bases. The clonotype comes from a middle-aged man who had recovered from COVID-19. CDR3 nucleotides: TGTGCCAGCAGCCCGCCCTCGGGACAGGGGGCCCAAAACGGGGAGCTGTTTTTT. It is translated as CASSPPSGQGAQNGELFF.